One sample yielded the 17 T cell receptor beta chains listed below, sequenced in a study of cytomegalovirus exposure and HLA in healthy donors. This PCR relied on a set of 60 Vbeta primers and 13 Jbeta primers. The assay was immunoSEQ multiplex PCR, and TCRdb's table has in-frame clones only and misses some. The profile shows approximately 150,000 clones, around 83% of them singletons. Input material: PBMCs. The receptor source for this set is a man aged 45 to 65 in good health and CMV-seropositive.

The chain joins TRBV7-7 to TRBJ2-7; 7 bases line up with TRBD1. Trimming cost V 5 bases and J 2 bases; bases outside gene matches: 9. The germline gives CDR1 SSHAT, CDR2 FNYEAQ (reference sequence). This CDR3 region has 15 residues. Here the CDR3 reads CASSPGQVPPYEQYF. CDR3 DNA: TGTGCCAGCAGCCCCGGACAGGTGCCACCCTACGAGCAGTACTTC.

The rearrangement links TRBV7-2 to TRBJ1-6, with a possible D match to TRBD1 (6 bases). The CDR3 spans 16 residues. Germline V gene data show CDR1 as SGHTA and CDR2 as FQGNSA. The V gene lost 4 bases and the J gene lost 6 bases, with 16 bases spanning the gap. The CDR3 sequence: CASSSNRAVGNSPLHF. The CDR3 DNA sequence: TGTGCCAGCAGCTCAAACAGGGCCGTGGGTAATTCACCCCTCCACTTT.

V usage is TRBV12-1 and J usage is TRBJ2-5; TRBD1 was called by the table and not checked on the DNA. TRBV12-1 is flagged as a pseudogene. The CDR3 contains 14 residues. The CDR3 coding sequence is TGTGCCAGCAGCCACGGACAGGGCCAAGAGACCCAGTACTTC. Translated: CASSHGQGQETQYF.

The chain couples TRBV27 to TRBJ1-5; unclear D gene. This CDR3 is built from 14 residues. V dropped 5 bases and J dropped 7 bases, with 15 bases sitting between them. Germline CDR1 MNHEY, CDR2 SMNVEV (reference sequence). The CDR3 nucleotides are TGTGCCAGCAGTCCCTCATGGAGGGAGCAGCCCCAGCATTTT. Its protein is CASSPSWREQPQHF.

The chain combines TRBV10-2 with TRBJ2-1; 7 nucleotides match TRBD1. In germline, CDR1 is WSHSY, CDR2 SAAADI. Trimming at V came to 2 bases and at J to 8 bases, leaving 3 bases not matched to a gene. The CDR3 is made up of 13 amino acids. Written as DNA, the CDR3 is TGCGCCAGCAGTGAGCCCACAGGGGATGAGCAGTTCTTC. Translated, it gives CASSEPTGDEQFF.

The gene calls are TRBV13 and TRBJ2-1, with D perhaps matching TRBD2 (6 bases). Deletions cut 1 base from V and 3 bases from J, with 7 bases between. CDR1 and CDR2 (germline): PRHDT, FYEKMQ (reference sequence). The CDR3 loop spans 14 amino acids. The CDR3 sequence: CASSLVGSYNEQFF. The CDR3 DNA reads as TGTGCCAGCAGCTTAGTCGGGAGCTACAATGAGCAGTTCTTC.

A few counts support this clone. The chain couples TRBV28 to TRBJ1-5; D uncertain. Trimming cost V 8 bases and J 3 bases, with 11 bases left between them. Looked up from germline, CDR1 is MDHEN and CDR2 is SYDVKM. This CDR3 spans 13 amino acids. CDR3 nucleotides: TGTGCCAGCGTAGAGGGAAACAATCAGCCCCAGCATTTT. Encoded protein: CASVEGNNQPQHF.

To note about this clone: Compared with germline, one end of the junction differs, possibly owing to a read error. Other DNA sequences within the sample encode an identical CDR3. This rearrangement joins TRBV28 to TRBJ1-1; 7 bases line up with TRBD1. The V gene's germline CDR1 is MDHEN and CDR2 SYDVKM. The CDR3 spans 14 residues. This CDR3 is CASSSTWDSTEAFF. The CDR3 nucleotides read TGTGCCAGCAGTTCAACCTGGGACAGCACTGAAGCCTTCTTT.

The chain joins TRBV5-4 to TRBJ1-2; 11 bases match TRBD1. Germline values: CDR1 SGHNT, CDR2 YYREEE (reference sequence). This CDR3 is built from 14 residues. V gave up 4 bases and J gave up 5 bases; unmatched junction bases: 4. DNA of the CDR3: TGTGCCAGCAGCCTCCGGGACAGGGGGTATGGCTACACCTTC. Protein sequence: CASSLRDRGYGYTF.

CDR3 nucleotide sequence: TGTGCCAGCAGTTTTCCCTCCGAGGGCGGCAACTATGGCTACACCTTC. It translates to CASSFPSEGGNYGYTF. The chain links TRBV28 to TRBJ1-2; no clear D gene. With 3 bases removed from V and 2 bases from J, the gap between germline ends came to 16 bases. This CDR3 spans 16 amino acids. Germline V gene lookup returns CDR1 MDHEN and CDR2 SYDVKM.

J is TRBJ2-7 and V is TRBV7-8; 8 nucleotides match TRBD2. CDR3 length: 15 amino acids. Trimming removed 1 base from V and 4 bases from J; junction bases left unmatched: 6. Germline V gene data show CDR1 as SGHVS and CDR2 as FQNEAQ. CDR3 residues: CASSLEAGVSYEQYF. CDR3 DNA sequence: TGTGCCAGCAGCTTAGAAGCGGGAGTTTCTTACGAGCAGTACTTC.

V usage is TRBV9 and J usage is TRBJ2-1, with D hard to call. Germline CDR1 reads SGDLS; CDR2 reads YYNGEE. The CDR3 contains 14 residues. The V and J ends lost 1 base and 3 bases respectively, with 8 bases between them. CDR3: CASSVSPLYNEQFF. As DNA, the CDR3 is TGTGCCAGCAGCGTAAGCCCGCTCTACAATGAGCAGTTCTTC. Full variable domain (remainder filled in from reference TRBV9 and TRBJ2-1): DSGVTQTPKHLITATGQRVTLRCSPRSGDLSVYWYQQSLDQGLQFLIQYYNGEERAKGNILERFSAQQFPDLHSELNLSSLELGDSALYFCASSVSPLYNEQFFGPGTRLTVL.

The J gene is TRBJ1-5, the V gene TRBV19, with 9 bases lining up with TRBD1. Germline CDR1 LNHDA, CDR2 SQIVND (reference sequence). CDR3 length equals 15 residues. Trimming removed 6 bases from V and 7 bases from J; junction bases left unmatched: 10. The CDR3 sequence: CASSLTQGARQPQHF. CDR3 in DNA: TGTGCCAGTAGCCTAACACAGGGGGCAAGACAGCCCCAGCATTTT.

The genes are TRBV11-2 and TRBJ2-7; TRBD2 agrees at 12 bases. J lost 2 bases, V lost 3 bases, and 11 bases had no gene match. The CDR3 extends over 18 amino acids. CDR1 SGHAT and CDR2 FQNNGV come from the germline V gene. CDR3 sequence reads: CASSLPLTSGGYTYEQYF. The CDR3 coding sequence is TGTGCCAGCAGCTTGCCCCTGACTAGCGGGGGCTACACCTACGAGCAGTACTTC.

This clone was found once. The gene calls are TRBV6-1 and TRBJ2-3, with TRBD2 as a possible D gene (5 bases). Trimming took 5 bases from V and 5 from J, leaving 8 bases between them. The CDR3 length is 12 residues. Germline CDR1 and CDR2: MNHNS and SASEGT. The CDR3 sequence is CASSLREDTQYF. Here the CDR3 DNA reads TGTGCCAGCAGTTTACGGGAAGATACGCAGTATTTT.

The genes are TRBV27 and TRBJ1-1, with 9 bases matching TRBD1. CDR3 length equals 15 residues. The germline V gene encodes CDR1 MNHEY and CDR2 SMNVEV (reference sequence). The V segment lost 5 bases and the J segment 2 bases; nucleotides outside the gene matches: 6. CDR3 nucleotide sequence: TGTGCCAGCAGTACACCGGGACAGGGAAACACTGAAGCTTTCTTT. Translated: CASSTPGQGNTEAFF.

This sequence joins TRBV21-1 and TRBJ1-6. TRBV21-1 is a listed pseudogene. The CDR3 runs to 15 residues. CDR3 sequence (DNA): TGTGCCAGCAGCAAAGAAGGGGGGGTTTGGTCACCCCTCCACTTT. Its protein is CASSKEGGVWSPLHF.